Shown below are 9 T cell receptor beta chains from a single sample sequenced in a study of blood T cell repertoires in COVID-19. Sequenced by immunoSEQ multiplex PCR; TCRdb stores in-frame clones only, minus some. The data contain more than 200,000 clones, more than 60% of them singletons. Input material: peripheral blood. These receptors all stem from a middle-aged woman with active or convalescent COVID-19.

This clone was counted a few times. This chain joins TRBV30 and TRBJ2-2; 7 bases are shared with TRBD2. V trimming: 4 bases; J trimming: 3 bases; junction bases outside the gene matches: 5. The CDR3 is 14 residues long. Germline CDR1 is GTSNPN and CDR2 is SVGIG (reference sequence). The CDR3 here is CAWIGGSDTGELFF. Here the CDR3 DNA reads TGTGCCTGGATCGGGGGGTCCGACACCGGGGAGCTGTTTTTT. The full variable domain, rest sourced from reference TRBV30 and TRBJ2-2, is SQTIHQWPATLVQPVGSPLSLECTVEGTSNPNLYWYRQAAGRGLQLLFYSVGIGQISSEVPQNLSASRPQDRQFILSSKKLLLSDSGFYLCAWIGGSDTGELFFGEGSRLTVL.

V gene TRBV5-1 combines with J gene TRBJ1-1; no definite D call. CDR1 is SGHRS, CDR2 YFSETQ, per germline. The CDR3 totals 13 residues. Trimming removed 2 bases at V and 1 base at J, with 6 bases between. The CDR3 sequence: CASSFEGNTEAFF. CDR3 nucleotides: TGCGCCAGCAGCTTTGAGGGGAACACTGAAGCTTTCTTT.

The V call is TRBV18, the J call TRBJ1-2; 10 bases line up with TRBD1. There are 13 residues in the CDR3. CDR1 is KGHSH, CDR2 LQKENI, per germline. The trim removed 2 bases at V and 7 bases at J, leaving 1 base unmatched. This CDR3 reads CASSPGTGVGYTF. DNA for the CDR3: TGTGCCAGCTCACCAGGGACAGGGGTTGGCTACACCTTC.

The rearrangement links TRBV28 to TRBJ1-4; the match to TRBD1 covers 8 bases. The length of the CDR3 is 14 residues. CDR1 is MDHEN and CDR2 is SYDVKM in the germline V gene. V was pared by 6 bases and J by 4 bases, with 4 bases of the junction left unmatched. Here the CDR3 reads CASRVRGLNEKLFF. The CDR3 nucleotides are TGTGCCAGCAGGGTCAGGGGGCTTAATGAAAAACTGTTTTTT.

This sequence joins TRBV18 and TRBJ1-4, with D possibly matching TRBD1 (6 bases). The CDR3 totals 14 residues. Germline V gene sequence: CDR1 KGHSH, CDR2 LQKENI. The germline V and J ends were trimmed by 3 bases and 3 bases, with 8 bases remaining between them. The CDR3 is CASSPRTANEKLFF. In DNA, the CDR3 is TGTGCCAGCTCACCTCGGACAGCTAATGAAAAACTGTTTTTT.

V usage is TRBV2 and J usage is TRBJ2-3; 12 positions agree with TRBD2. With 6 bases clipped from V and 10 bases from J, the junction kept 8 bases outside the gene matches. Per the germline V gene, CDR1 is SNHLY and CDR2 is FYNNEI. CDR3 length equals 14 residues. The CDR3 loop reads CASRSSGGAFAQYF. CDR3 sequence (DNA): TGTGCCAGCAGATCTAGCGGGGGGGCCTTTGCGCAGTATTTT.

The J gene is TRBJ1-1, the V gene TRBV6-6; D unclear. Trimming stripped 4 bases from V and 0 bases from J, with 6 bases between. The CDR3 loop spans 13 amino acids. Looked up from germline, CDR1 is MNHNY and CDR2 is SVGAGI (reference sequence). The CDR3 loop is CASSSYLNTEAFF. The CDR3 nucleotides read TGTGCCAGCAGTTCGTATTTGAACACTGAAGCTTTCTTT.

The rearrangement links TRBV7-2 to TRBJ2-2; D gene unclear. The CDR3 is made up of 14 amino acids. Per germline, CDR1 SGHTA and CDR2 FQGNSA. Trimming shortened V by 0 bases and J by 1 base, and 3 bases separated the two germline ends. This chain's CDR3 is CASSLAVNTGELFF. The CDR3 DNA sequence: TGTGCCAGCAGCTTAGCCGTGAACACCGGGGAGCTGTTTTTT.

In nucleotides, the CDR3 is TGTGCCAGCAGTGACGAATTCAGGGCCCACTCCTACGAGCAGTACTTC. Encoded protein: CASSDEFRAHSYEQYF. The chain links TRBV6-1 to TRBJ2-7; possibly TRBD1 for D (5 bases). V dropped 3 bases and J dropped 0 bases, with 15 bases sitting between them. The CDR3 sequence is 16 residues long. The germline gives CDR1 MNHNS, CDR2 SASEGT.